The present entry profiles one T cell receptor (beta chain) with its context. Seattle patient enrollment occurred during active infection, with longitudinal follow-up thereafter. This sample was taken from a study of blood T cell repertoires in COVID-19. Per the original methods: It was from reference gene primer amplification that nucleated cell counts were estimated. Method: immunoSEQ multiplex PCR; TCRdb's copy keeps in-frame clones and lacks some. V, J and clone size derive from that table, while D and trimming were established from the DNA sequence. The sample consists of 150,000 to 200,000 clones, more than 80% of them appearing once. The V gene's germline CDR1 is KGHSH and CDR2 LQKENI. The CDR3 runs 14 residues. The J segment lost 7 bases and the V segment lost 3 bases, leaving 1 base of the junction unmatched.

Input material: peripheral blood. The chain carries TRBV18 and TRBJ1-6; 9 bases map to TRBD1. The TCR sequence derives from an older woman with COVID-19, enrolled during active disease. The CDR3 reads CASSPGQGNSPLHF. The CDR3 DNA reads TGTGCCAGCTCACCTGGACAGGGGAATTCACCCCTCCACTTT.